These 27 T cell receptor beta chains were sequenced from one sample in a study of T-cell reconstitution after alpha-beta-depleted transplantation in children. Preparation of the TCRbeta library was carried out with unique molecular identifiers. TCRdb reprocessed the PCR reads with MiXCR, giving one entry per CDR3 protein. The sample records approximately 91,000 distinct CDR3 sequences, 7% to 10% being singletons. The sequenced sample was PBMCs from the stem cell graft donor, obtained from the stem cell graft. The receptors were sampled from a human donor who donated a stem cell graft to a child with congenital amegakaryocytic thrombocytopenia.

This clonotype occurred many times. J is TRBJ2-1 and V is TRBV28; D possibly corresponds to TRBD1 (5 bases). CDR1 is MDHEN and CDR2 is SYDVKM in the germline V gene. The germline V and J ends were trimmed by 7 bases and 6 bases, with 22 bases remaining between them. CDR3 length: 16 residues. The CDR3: CASKTEAAPQGNEQFF. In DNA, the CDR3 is TGTGCCAGCAAGACAGAGGCCGCCCCCCAAGGCAATGAGCAGTTCTTC.

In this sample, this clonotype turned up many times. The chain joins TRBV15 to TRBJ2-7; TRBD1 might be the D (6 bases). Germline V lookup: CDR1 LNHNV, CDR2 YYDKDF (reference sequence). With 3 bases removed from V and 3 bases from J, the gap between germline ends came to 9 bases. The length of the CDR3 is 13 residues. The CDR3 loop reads CATSSTGIYEQYF. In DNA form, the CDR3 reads TGTGCCACCAGCAGTACAGGGATCTACGAGCAGTACTTC.

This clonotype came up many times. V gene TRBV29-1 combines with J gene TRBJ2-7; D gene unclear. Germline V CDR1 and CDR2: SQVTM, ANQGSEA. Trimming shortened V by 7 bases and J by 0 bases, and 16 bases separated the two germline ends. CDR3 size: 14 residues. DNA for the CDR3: TGCAGCGCGAAGACTGACCGTAGCTCCTACGAGCAGTACTTC. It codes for CSAKTDRSSYEQYF.

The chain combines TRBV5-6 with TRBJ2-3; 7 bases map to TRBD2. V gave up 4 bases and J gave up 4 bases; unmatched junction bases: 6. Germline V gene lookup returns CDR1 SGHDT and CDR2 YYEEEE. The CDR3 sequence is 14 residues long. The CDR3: CASSETSPPDTQYF. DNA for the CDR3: TGTGCCAGCAGCGAGACTAGCCCCCCAGATACGCAGTATTTT.

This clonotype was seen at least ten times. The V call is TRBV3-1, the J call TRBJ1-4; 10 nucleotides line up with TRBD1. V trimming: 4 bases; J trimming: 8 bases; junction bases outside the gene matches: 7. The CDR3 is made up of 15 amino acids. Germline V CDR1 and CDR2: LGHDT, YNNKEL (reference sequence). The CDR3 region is CASSPTGTGDEKLFF. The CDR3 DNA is TGTGCCAGCAGCCCAACCGGGACAGGGGACGAAAAACTGTTTTTT.

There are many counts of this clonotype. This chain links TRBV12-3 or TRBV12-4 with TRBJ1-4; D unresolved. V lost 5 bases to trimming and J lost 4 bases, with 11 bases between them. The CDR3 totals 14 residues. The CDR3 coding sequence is TGTGCCAGCAGTGCCGGGATGCGTAATGAAAAACTGTTTTTT. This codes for CASSAGMRNEKLFF.

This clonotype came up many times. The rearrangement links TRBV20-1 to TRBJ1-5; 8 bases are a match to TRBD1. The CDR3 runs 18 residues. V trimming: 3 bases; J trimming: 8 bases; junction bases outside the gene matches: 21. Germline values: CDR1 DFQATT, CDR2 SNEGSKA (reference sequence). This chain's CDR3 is CSARIGGFQGALMEPQHF. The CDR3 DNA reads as TGCAGTGCTAGGATAGGTGGGTTCCAGGGGGCCCTTATGGAGCCCCAGCATTTT.

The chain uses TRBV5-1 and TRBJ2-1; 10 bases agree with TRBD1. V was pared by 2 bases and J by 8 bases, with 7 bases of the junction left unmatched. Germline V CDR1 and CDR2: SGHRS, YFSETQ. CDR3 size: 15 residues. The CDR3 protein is CASSLVGQGIHEQFF. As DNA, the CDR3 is TGCGCCAGCAGCTTAGTGGGACAGGGGATACATGAGCAGTTCTTC.

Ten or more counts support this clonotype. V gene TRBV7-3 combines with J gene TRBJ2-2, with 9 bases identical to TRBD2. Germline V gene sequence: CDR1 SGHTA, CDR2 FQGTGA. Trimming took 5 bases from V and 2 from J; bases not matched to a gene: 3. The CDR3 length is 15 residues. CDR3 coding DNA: TGTGCCAGCAGCCCACTAGCGGGCAACACCGGGGAGCTGTTTTTT. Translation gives CASSPLAGNTGELFF.

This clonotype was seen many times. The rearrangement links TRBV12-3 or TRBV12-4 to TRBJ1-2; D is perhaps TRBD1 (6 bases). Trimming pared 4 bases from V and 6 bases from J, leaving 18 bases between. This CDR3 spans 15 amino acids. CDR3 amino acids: CASSYPGPRDNGYTF. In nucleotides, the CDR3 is TGTGCCAGCAGTTACCCGGGCCCCCGGGACAATGGCTACACCTTC.

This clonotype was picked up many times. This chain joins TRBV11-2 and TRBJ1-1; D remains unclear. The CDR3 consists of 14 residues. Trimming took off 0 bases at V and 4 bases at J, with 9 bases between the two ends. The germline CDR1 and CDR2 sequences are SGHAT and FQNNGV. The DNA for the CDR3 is TGTGCCAGCAGCTTAGAATGGTCCCTCACTGAAGCTTTCTTT. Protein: CASSLEWSLTEAFF.

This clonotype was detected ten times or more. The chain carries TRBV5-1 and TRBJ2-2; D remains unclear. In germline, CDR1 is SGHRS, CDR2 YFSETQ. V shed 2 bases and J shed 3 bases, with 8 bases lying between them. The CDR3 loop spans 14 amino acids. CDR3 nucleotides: TGCGCCAGCAGCTTTGTTTACGACACCGGGGAGCTGTTTTTT. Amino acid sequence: CASSFVYDTGELFF.

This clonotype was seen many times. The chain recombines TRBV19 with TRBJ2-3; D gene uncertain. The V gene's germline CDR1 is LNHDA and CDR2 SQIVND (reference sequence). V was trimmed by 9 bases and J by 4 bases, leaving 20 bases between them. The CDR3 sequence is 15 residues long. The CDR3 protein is CASSRSGRTADTQYF. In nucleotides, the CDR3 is TGTGCCAGCTCGAGATCGGGTCGCACGGCAGATACGCAGTATTTT. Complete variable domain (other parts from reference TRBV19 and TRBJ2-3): DGGITQSPKYLFRKEGQNVTLSCEQNLNHDAMYWYRQDPGQGLRLIYYSQIVNDFQKGDIAEGYSVSREKKESFPLTVTSAQKNPTAFYLCASSRSGRTADTQYFGPGTRLTVL.

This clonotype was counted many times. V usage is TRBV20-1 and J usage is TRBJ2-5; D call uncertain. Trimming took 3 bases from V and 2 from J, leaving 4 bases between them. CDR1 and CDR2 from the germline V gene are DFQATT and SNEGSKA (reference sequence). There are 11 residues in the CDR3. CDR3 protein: CSASLQETQYF. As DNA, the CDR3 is TGCAGTGCTAGCCTTCAAGAGACCCAGTACTTC.

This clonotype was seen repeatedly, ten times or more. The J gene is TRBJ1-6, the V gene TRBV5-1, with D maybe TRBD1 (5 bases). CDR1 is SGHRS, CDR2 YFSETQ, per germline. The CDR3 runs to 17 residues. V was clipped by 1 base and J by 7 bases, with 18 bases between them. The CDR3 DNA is TGCGCCAGCAGCTTGAAGGTCACACCAGGGATAAATTCACCCCTCCACTTT. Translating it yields CASSLKVTPGINSPLHF.

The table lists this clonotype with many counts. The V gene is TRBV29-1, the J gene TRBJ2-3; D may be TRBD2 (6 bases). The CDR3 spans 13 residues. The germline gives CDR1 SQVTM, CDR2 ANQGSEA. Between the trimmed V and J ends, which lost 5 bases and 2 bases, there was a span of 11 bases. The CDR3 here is CSVRGGFTDTQYF. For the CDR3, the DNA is TGCAGCGTTAGAGGAGGGTTCACAGATACGCAGTATTTT.

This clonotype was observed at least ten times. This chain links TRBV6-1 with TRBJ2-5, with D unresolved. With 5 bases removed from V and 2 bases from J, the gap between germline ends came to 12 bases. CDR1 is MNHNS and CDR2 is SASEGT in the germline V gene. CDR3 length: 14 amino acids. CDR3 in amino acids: CASSIGRRQETQYF. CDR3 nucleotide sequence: TGTGCCAGCAGTATTGGACGGCGACAAGAGACCCAGTACTTC.

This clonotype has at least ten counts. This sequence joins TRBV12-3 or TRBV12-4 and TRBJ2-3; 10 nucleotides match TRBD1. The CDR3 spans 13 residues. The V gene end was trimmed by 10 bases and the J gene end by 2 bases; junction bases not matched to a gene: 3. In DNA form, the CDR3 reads TGTGCCACCCGACAGGGGGCCACAGATACGCAGTATTTT. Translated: CATRQGATDTQYF.

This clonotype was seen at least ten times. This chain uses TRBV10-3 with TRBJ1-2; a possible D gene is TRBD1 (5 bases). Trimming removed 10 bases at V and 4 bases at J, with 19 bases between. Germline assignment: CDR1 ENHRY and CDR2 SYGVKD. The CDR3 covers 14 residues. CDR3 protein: CATRDLRRAYGYTF. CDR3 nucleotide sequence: TGTGCCACCAGGGATCTTAGGCGGGCCTATGGCTACACCTTC.

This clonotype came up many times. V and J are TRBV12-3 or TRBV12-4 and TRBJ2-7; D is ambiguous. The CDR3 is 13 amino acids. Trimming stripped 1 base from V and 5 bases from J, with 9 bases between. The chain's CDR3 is CASSLGDRDEQYF. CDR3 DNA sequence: TGTGCCAGCAGTTTAGGGGATCGGGACGAGCAGTACTTC.

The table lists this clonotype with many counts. CDR3 nucleotide sequence: TGTGCCAGCACGGCAGGCAAGATGAATTTGCAGCCCCAGCATTTT. Encoded protein: CASTAGKMNLQPQHF. The chain couples TRBV28 to TRBJ1-5; the D is unclear. Germline CDR1 and CDR2: MDHEN and SYDVKM. The CDR3 is 15 amino acids. Trimming pared 7 bases from V and 7 bases from J, leaving 20 bases between.

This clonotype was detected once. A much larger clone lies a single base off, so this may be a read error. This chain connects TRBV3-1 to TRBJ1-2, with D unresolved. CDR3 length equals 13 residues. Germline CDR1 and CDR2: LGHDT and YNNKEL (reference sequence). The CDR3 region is CACSQDGWDGYTF. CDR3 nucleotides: TGTGCCTGCAGCCAAGATGGGTGGGATGGCTACACCTTC.

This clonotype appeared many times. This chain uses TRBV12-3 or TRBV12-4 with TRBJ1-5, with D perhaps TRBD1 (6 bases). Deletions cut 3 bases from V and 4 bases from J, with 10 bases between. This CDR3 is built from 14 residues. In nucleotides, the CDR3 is TGTGCCAGCAGTTTCGGGGGGCAGAATCAGCCCCAGCATTTT. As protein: CASSFGGQNQPQHF.

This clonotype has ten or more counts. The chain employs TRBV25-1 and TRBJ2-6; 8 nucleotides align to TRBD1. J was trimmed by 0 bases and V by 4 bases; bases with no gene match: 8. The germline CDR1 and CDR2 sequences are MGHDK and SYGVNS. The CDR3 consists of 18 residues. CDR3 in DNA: TGTGCCAGCAGTGCTCGGACAGGGACGAGCTCTGGGGCCAACGTCCTGACTTTC. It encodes CASSARTGTSSGANVLTF.

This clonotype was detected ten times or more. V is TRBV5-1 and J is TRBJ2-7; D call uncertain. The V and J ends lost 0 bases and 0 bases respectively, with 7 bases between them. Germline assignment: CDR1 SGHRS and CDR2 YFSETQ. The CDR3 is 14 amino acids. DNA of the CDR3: TGCGCCAGCAGCTTGGGAAGTAGCTCCTACGAGCAGTACTTC. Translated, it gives CASSLGSSSYEQYF.

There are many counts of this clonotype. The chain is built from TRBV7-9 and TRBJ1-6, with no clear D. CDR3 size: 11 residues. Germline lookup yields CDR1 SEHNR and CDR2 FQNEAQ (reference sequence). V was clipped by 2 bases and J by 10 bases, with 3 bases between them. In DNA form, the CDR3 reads TGTGCCAGCAGCTTAAGGTCACCCCTCCACTTT. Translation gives CASSLRSPLHF.

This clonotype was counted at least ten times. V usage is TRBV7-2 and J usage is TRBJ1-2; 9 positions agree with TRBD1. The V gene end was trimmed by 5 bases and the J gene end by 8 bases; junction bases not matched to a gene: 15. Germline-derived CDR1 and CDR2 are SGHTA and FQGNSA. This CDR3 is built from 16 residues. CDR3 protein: CASSLRPGQGGGGYTF. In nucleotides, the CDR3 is TGTGCCAGCAGCCTTAGGCCGGGACAGGGAGGAGGCGGCTACACCTTC.